This T cell receptor beta chain was documented in a study of T-cell reconstitution after alpha-beta-depleted transplantation in children. V was pared by 9 bases and J by 4 bases, with 6 bases between. The germline CDR1 and CDR2 sequences are SNHLY and FYNNEI. The CDR3 is made up of 11 amino acids. Unique molecular identifiers featured in how the TCRbeta library was prepared. TCRdb fed the PCR reads into MiXCR, producing one record per CDR3 protein. The table shows about 540,000 distinct CDR3 sequences, with roughly 18% occurring only once. The clonotype was recovered from a human donor who donated a stem cell graft to a child with acute lymphoblastic leukemia. The material was PBMCs from the stem cell graft donor, obtained from the stem cell graft. V and J are TRBV2 and TRBJ2-2; possible D gene TRBD1, 6 bases. The CDR3 DNA is TGTGCCAGGGGGGCCACCGGGGAGCTGTTTTTT. Amino acids: CARGATGELFF.